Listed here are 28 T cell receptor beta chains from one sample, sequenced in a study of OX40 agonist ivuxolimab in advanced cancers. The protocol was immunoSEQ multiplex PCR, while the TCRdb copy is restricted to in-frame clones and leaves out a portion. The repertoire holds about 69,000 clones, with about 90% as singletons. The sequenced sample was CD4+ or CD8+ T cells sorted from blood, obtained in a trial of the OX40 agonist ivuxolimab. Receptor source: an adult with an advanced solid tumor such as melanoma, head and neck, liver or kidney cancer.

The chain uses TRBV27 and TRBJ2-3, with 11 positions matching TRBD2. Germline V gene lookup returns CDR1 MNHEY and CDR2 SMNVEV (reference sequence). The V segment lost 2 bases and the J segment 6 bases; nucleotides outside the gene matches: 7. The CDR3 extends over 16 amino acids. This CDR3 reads CASSLKLAGVGDTQYF. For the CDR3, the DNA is TGTGCCAGCAGTTTAAAACTAGCGGGAGTCGGGGATACGCAGTATTTT.

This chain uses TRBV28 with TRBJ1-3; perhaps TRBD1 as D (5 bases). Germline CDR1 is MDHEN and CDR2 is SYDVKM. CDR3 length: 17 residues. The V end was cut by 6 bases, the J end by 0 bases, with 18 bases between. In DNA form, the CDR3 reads TGTGCCAGCAGCCCTGGGGGGGAGGCGTCCTCTGGAAACACCATATATTTT. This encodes CASSPGGEASSGNTIYF.

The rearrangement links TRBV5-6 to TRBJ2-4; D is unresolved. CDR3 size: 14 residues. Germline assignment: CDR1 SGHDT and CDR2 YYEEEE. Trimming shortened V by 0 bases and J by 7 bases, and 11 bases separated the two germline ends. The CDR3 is CASSLVGMRNIQYF. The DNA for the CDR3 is TGTGCCAGCAGCTTGGTAGGGATGCGGAACATTCAGTACTTC.

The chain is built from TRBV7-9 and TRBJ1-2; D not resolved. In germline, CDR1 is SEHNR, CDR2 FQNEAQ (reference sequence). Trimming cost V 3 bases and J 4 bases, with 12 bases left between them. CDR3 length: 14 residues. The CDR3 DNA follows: TGTGCCAGCAGCTTTTCCGGGTCTTCCTATGGCTACACCTTC. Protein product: CASSFSGSSYGYTF.

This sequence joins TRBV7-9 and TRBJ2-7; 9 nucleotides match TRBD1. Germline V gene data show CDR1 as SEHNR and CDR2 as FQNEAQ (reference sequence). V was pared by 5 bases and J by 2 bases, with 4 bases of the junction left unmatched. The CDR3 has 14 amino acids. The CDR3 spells CASSGDRDPYEQYF. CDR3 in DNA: TGTGCCAGCAGCGGGGACAGGGACCCCTACGAGCAGTACTTC.

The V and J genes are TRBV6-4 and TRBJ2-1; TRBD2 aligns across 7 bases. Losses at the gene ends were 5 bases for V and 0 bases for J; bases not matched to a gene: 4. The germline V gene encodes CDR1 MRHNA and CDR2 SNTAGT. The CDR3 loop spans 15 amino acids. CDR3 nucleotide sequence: TGTGCCAGCAGTCAGCGGGGAAGCTCCTACAATGAGCAGTTCTTC. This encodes CASSQRGSSYNEQFF.

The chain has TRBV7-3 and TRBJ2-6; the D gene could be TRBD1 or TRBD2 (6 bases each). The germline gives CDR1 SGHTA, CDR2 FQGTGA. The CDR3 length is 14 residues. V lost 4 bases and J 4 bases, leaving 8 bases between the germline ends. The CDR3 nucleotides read TGTGCCAGCAGCTCGGGGGCCGGGGCCAACGTCCTGACTTTC. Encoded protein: CASSSGAGANVLTF.

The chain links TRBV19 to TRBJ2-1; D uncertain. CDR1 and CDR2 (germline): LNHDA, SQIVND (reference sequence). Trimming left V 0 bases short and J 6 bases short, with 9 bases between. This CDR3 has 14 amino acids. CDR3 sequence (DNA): TGTGCCAGTAGTATAGATCTTGAAGCCAATGAGCAGTTCTTC. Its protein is CASSIDLEANEQFF. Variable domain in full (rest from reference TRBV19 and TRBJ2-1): DGGITQSPKYLFRKEGQNVTLSCEQNLNHDAMYWYRQDPGQGLRLIYYSQIVNDFQKGDIAEGYSVSREKKESFPLTVTSAQKNPTAFYLCASSIDLEANEQFFGPGTRLTVL.

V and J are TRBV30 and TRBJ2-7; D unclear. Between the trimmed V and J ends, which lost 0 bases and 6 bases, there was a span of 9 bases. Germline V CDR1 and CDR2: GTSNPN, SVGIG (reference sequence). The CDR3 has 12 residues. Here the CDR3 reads CAWSVYGPEQYF. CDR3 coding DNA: TGTGCCTGGAGTGTATATGGACCCGAGCAGTACTTC.

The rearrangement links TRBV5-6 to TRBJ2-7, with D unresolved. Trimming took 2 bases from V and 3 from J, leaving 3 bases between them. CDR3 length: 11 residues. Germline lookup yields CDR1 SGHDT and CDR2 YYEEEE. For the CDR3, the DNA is TGTGCCAGCAGCTTCAACTACGAGCAGTACTTC. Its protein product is CASSFNYEQYF.

This CDR3 is CASAVRENNEQFF. CDR3 nucleotides: TGTGCCAGTGCCGTGCGGGAAAACAATGAGCAGTTCTTC. The chain couples TRBV27 to TRBJ2-1; maybe TRBD2 (6 bases). The CDR3 runs to 13 residues. Germline CDR1 reads MNHEY; CDR2 reads SMNVEV (reference sequence). The V end was cut by 9 bases, the J end by 5 bases, with 14 bases between.

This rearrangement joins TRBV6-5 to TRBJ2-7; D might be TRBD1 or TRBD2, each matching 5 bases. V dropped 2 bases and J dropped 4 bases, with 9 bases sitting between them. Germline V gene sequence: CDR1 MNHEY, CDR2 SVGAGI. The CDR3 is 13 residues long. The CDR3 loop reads CASSYGTTYEQYF. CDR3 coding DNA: TGTGCCAGCAGTTACGGGACGACTTACGAGCAGTACTTC.

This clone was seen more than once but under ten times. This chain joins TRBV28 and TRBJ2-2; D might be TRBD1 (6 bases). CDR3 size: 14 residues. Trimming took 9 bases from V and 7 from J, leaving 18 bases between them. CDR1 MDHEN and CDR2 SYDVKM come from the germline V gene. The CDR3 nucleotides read TGTGCCAGTGATCGGGCAGGGGCTCACGGGGAGCTGTTTTTT. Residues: CASDRAGAHGELFF.

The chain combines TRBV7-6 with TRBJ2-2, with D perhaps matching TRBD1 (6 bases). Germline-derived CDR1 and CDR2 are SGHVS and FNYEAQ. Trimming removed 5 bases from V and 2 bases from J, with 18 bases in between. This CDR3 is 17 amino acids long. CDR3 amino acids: CASSILVADRNTGELFF. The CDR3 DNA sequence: TGTGCCAGCAGCATCCTTGTCGCGGACAGAAACACCGGGGAGCTGTTTTTT.

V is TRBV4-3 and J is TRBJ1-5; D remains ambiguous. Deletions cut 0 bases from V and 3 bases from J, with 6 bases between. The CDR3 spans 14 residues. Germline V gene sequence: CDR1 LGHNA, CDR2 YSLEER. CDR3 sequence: CASSQDRNNQPQHF. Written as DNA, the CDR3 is TGCGCCAGCAGCCAAGACAGGAACAATCAGCCCCAGCATTTT.

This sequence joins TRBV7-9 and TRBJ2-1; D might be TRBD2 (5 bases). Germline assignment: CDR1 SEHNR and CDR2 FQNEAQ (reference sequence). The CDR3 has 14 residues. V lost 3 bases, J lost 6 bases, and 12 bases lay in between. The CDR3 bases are TGTGCCAGCAGCTTCCCGGCTGCGGGCAATGAGCAGTTCTTC. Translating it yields CASSFPAAGNEQFF.

CDR3 amino acids: CASSLEYGGARTDTQYF. As DNA, the CDR3 is TGTGCCAGCAGCTTAGAGTACGGGGGGGCGCGAACAGATACGCAGTATTTT. The V call is TRBV11-2, the J call TRBJ2-3, with TRBD2 matching 8 bases. Germline CDR1 SGHAT, CDR2 FQNNGV. J gave up 3 bases and V 0 bases, and 8 bases lay outside the gene matches. CDR3 size: 17 residues.

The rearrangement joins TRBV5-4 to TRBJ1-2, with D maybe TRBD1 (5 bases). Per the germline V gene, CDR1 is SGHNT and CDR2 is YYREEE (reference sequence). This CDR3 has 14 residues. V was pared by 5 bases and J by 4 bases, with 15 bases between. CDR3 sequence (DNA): TGTGCCAGCAGACCTCCGGGGGTTAGCTATGGCTACACCTTC. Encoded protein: CASRPPGVSYGYTF.

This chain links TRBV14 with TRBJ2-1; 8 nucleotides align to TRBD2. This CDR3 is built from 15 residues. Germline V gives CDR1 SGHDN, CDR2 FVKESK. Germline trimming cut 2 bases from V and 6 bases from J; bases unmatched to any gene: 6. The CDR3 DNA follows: TGTGCCAGCAGCCAAAACAGCGGGAGTGGCAATGAGCAGTTCTTC. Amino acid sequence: CASSQNSGSGNEQFF.

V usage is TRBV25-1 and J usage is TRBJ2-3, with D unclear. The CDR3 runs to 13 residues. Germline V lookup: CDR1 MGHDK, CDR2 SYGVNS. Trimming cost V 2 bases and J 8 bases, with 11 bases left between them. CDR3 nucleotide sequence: TGTGCCAGCAGTGAAGTCAAAACGGGTACGCAGTATTTT. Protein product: CASSEVKTGTQYF.

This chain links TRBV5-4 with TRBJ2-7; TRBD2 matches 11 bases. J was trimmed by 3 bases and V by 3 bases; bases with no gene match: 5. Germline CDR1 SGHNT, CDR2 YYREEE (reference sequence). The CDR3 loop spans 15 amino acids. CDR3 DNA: TGTGCCAGCAGCTCCGGGACTAGCGGAATCTACGAGCAGTACTTC. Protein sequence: CASSSGTSGIYEQYF.

The CDR3 DNA reads as TGTGCCAGCAGTTTTGGTCCGTACAATGAGCAGTTCTTC. Residues: CASSFGPYNEQFF. This chain links TRBV27 with TRBJ2-1; no reliable D call. This CDR3 spans 13 amino acids. The ends were cut back, 3 bases at V and 4 bases at J, with 7 bases in the middle. The V gene's germline CDR1 is MNHEY and CDR2 SMNVEV (reference sequence).

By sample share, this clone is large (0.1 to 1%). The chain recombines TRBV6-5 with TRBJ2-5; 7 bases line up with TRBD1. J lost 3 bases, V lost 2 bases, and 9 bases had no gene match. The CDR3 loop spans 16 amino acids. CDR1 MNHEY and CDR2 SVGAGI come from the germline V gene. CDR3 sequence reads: CASSYPQGEGKETQYF. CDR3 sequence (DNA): TGTGCCAGCAGTTACCCCCAGGGGGAAGGGAAAGAGACCCAGTACTTC.

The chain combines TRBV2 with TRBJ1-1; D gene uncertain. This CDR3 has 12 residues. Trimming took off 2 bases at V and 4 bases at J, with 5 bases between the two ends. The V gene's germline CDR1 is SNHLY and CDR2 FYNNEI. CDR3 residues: CASSEYTTEAFF. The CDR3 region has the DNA TGTGCCAGCAGTGAATACACCACTGAAGCTTTCTTT.

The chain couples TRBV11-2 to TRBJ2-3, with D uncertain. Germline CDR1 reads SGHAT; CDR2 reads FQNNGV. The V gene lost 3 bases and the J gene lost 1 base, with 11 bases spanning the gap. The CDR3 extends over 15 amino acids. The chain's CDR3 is CASSFGLPGTDTQYF. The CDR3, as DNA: TGTGCCAGCAGCTTCGGGCTCCCGGGCACAGATACGCAGTATTTT.

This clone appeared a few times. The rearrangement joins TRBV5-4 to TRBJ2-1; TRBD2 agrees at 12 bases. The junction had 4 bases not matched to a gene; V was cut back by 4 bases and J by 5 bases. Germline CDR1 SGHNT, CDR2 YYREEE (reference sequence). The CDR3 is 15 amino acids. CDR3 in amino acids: CASSVGLAGNNEQFF. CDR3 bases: TGTGCCAGCAGCGTGGGACTAGCGGGTAACAATGAGCAGTTCTTC.

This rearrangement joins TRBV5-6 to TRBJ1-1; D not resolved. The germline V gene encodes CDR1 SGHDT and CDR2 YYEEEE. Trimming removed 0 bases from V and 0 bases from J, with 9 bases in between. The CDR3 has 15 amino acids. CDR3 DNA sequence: TGTGCCAGCAGCTTGGCCGTCGGAGTGAACACTGAAGCTTTCTTT. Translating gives CASSLAVGVNTEAFF.

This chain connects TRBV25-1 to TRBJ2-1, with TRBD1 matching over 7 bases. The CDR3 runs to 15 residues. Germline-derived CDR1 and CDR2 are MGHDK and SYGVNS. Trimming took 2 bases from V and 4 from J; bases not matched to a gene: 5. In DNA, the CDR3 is TGTGCCAGCAGTGAAGGCAGGGGGTTATACAATGAGCAGTTCTTC. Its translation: CASSEGRGLYNEQFF.